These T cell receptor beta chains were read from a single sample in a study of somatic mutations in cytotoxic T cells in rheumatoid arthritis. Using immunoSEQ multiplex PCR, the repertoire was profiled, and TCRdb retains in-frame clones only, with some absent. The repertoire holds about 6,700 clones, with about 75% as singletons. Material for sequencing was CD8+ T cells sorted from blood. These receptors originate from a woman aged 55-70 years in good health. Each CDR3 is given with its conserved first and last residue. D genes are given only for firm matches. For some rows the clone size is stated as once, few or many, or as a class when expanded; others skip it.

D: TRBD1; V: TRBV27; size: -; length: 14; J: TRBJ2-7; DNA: TGTGCCAGCAGGAGGGACAGGGGCCCCTCCGAGCAGTACTTC; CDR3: CASRRDRGPSEQYF
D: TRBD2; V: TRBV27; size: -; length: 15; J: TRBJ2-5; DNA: TGTGCCAGCAGTTTAAGGGCGGGGGGGCGGGAGACCCAGTACTTC; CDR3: CASSLRAGGRETQYF
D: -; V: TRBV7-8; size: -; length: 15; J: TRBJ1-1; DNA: TGTGCCAGCAGCTTAGAGTTCGCAGGGAACACTGAAGCTTTCTTT; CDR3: CASSLEFAGNTEAFF
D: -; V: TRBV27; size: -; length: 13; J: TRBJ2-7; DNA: TGTGCCAGCAGTAGGCGCGGCTCCTACGAGCAGTACTTC; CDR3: CASSRRGSYEQYF
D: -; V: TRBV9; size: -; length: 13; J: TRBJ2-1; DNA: TGTGCCAGCAGCGTAGCACAGTACAATGAGCAGTTCTTC; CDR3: CASSVAQYNEQFF
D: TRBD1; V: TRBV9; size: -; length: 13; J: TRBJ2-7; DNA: TGTGCCAGCAGCTCCCGGACAGGGAGCGAGCAGTACTTC; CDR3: CASSSRTGSEQYF
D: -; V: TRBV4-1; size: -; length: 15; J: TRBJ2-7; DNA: TGCGCCAGCAGCCAACTGGCCTCGTCTGGCTACGAGCAGTACTTC; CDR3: CASSQLASSGYEQYF
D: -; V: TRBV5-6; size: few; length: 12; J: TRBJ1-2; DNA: TGTGCCAGCAGCTTGTCTGAGGGCGGCTACACCTTC; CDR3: CASSLSEGGYTF
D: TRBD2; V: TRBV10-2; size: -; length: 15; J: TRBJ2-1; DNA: TGCGCCAGTGCTGGGACTAGCGGACGATACAATGAGCAGTTCTTC; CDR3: CASAGTSGRYNEQFF
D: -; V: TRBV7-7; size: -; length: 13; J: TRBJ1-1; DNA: TGTGCCAGCAGCCATGGACAGAACACTGAAGCTTTCTTT; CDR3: CASSHGQNTEAFF
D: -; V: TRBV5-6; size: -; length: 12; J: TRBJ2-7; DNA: TGTGCCAGCAGCTTTCTTTCCTACGAGCAGTACTTC; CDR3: CASSFLSYEQYF